What follows describes a single T cell receptor (beta chain). Its antigen is undetermined. This sample is drawn from a study of CD8 T cells in ankylosing spondylitis. The study, taken as a whole, reports: According to the report, clones linked to the disease were significantly enriched in matched synovial fluid samples taken from ankylosing spondylitis patients.

In making TCR beta libraries, quantitative 5'-RACE with molecular barcodes was used. TCRdb called the 5' RACE reads again in MiXCR, with one record for every CDR3 protein. The table records roughly 260,000 distinct CDR3 sequences, around 20% of them present only once. The source is a male donor with ankylosing spondylitis or in good health (not recorded which). What was sequenced was blood, either unsorted or a sorted T cell fraction (not recorded which).

The CDR3 is CASSPVRDRHEKLFF. The CDR3 nucleotides are TGTGCCAGCAGCCCTGTCCGGGACAGGCATGAAAAACTGTTTTTT. The chain joins TRBV7-9 to TRBJ1-4; 8 bases line up with TRBD1. The CDR3 sequence is 15 residues long. The ends lost 5 bases at V and 6 bases at J; junction bases unmatched: 8. Germline V lookup: CDR1 SEHNR, CDR2 FQNEAQ (reference sequence).